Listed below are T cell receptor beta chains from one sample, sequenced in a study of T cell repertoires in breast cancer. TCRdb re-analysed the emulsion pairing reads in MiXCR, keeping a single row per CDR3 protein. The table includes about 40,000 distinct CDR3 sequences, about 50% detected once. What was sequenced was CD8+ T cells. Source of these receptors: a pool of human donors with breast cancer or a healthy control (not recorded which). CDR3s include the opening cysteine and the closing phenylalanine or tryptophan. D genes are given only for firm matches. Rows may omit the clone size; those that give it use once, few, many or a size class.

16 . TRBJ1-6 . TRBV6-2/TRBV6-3 CASSFAVGSRDSPLHF TGTGCCAGCAGTTTCGCCGTTGGTAGTCGGGATTCACCCCTCCACTTT
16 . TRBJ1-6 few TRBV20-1 CSARDFGQGVNSPLHF TGCAGTGCTAGAGATTTTGGGCAGGGAGTGAATTCACCCCTCCACTTT
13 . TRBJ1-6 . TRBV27 CASRRGRYSPLHF TGTGCCAGCAGGCGGGGCCGCTATTCACCCCTCCACTTT
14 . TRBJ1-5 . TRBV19 CASSTDRINQPQHF TGTGCCAGTAGTACTGACAGGATTAATCAGCCCCAGCATTTT
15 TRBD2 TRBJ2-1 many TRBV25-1 CASSRSSGAYNEQFF TGTGCCAGCAGTAGGTCTAGCGGGGCATACAATGAGCAGTTCTTC
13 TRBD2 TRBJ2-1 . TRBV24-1 CATSDFRGVEQFF TGTGCCACCAGTGATTTTCGGGGGGTTGAGCAGTTCTTC
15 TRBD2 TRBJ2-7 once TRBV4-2 CASSQSSGDSYEQYF TGTGCCAGCAGCCAATCAAGCGGGGACTCCTACGAGCAGTACTTC
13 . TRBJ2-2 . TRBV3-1 CASSRDGTGELFF TGTGCCAGCAGCCGAGATGGTACCGGGGAGCTGTTTTTT
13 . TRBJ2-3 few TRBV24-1 CATSDPFTDTQYF TGTGCCACCAGTGATCCCTTCACAGATACGCAGTATTTT
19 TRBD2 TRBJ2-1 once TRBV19 CASSIAGLAGGSSYNEQFF TGTGCCAGTAGTATAGCAGGACTAGCGGGAGGAAGCTCCTACAATGAGCAGTTCTTC
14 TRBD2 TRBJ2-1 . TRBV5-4 CASSQRGGYNEQFF TGTGCCAGCAGCCAGCGGGGGGGGTACAATGAGCAGTTCTTC
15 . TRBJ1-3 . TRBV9 CASSLGGVAGNTIYF TGTGCCAGCAGCCTGGGGGGGGTTGCTGGAAACACCATATATTTT
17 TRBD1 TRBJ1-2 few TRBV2 CASSDDRGGSLNYGYTF TGTGCCAGCAGTGACGACAGGGGCGGAAGCCTAAACTATGGCTACACCTTC
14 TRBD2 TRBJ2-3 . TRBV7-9 CASSLTGGQDTQYF TGTGCCAGCAGCTTAACGGGGGGGCAAGATACGCAGTATTTT
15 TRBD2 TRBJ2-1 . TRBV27 CASRREALAHDEQFF TGTGCCAGCAGGCGGGAGGCCTTGGCCCACGATGAGCAGTTCTTC
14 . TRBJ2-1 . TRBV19 CASSRSGVSNEQFF TGTGCCAGTAGTAGGTCGGGAGTAAGCAATGAGCAGTTCTTC
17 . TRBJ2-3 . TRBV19 CASSIMPSDVPTDTQYF TGTGCCAGTAGTATAATGCCTAGCGATGTTCCCACAGATACGCAGTATTTT
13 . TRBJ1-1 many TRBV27 CASSLWTNTEAFF TGTGCCAGCAGTTTATGGACAAACACTGAAGCTTTCTTT
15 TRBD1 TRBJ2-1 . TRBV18 CVSSPPGQAYNEQFF TGTGTCAGCTCACCACCGGGACAGGCTTACAATGAGCAGTTCTTC
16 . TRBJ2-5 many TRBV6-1 CASSESLGGPEETQYF TGTGCCAGCAGTGAAAGCCTGGGGGGGCCCGAAGAGACCCAGTACTTC
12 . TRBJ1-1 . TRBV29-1 CSTKAGNTEAFF TGCAGCACCAAAGCAGGGAACACTGAAGCTTTCTTT
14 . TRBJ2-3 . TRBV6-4 CASSGTSSTDTQYF TGTGCCAGCAGCGGGACATCCAGCACAGATACGCAGTATTTT
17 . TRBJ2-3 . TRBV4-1 CASSQSSNRTSTDTQYF TGCGCCAGCAGCCAGTCCTCCAACAGGACAAGCACAGATACGCAGTATTTT
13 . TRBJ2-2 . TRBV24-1 CATSDPNTGELFF TGTGCCACCAGTGATCCGAACACCGGGGAGCTGTTTTTT
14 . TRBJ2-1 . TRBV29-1 CSVELPSDYNEQFF TGCAGCGTTGAGCTACCCTCCGACTACAATGAGCAGTTCTTC
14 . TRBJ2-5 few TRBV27 CASSLSIGYETQYF TGTGCCAGCAGTTTATCGATAGGGTATGAGACCCAGTACTTC
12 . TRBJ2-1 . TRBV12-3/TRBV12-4 CASSGGYNEQFF TGTGCCAGCAGTGGGGGATACAATGAGCAGTTCTTC
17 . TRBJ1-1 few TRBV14 CASSHPSGHRSNTEAFF TGTGCCAGCAGCCACCCCTCGGGACACCGGTCGAACACTGAAGCTTTCTTT
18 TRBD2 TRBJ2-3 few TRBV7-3 CASSLQSGGSRSTDTQYF TGTGCCAGCAGCTTGCAAAGCGGGGGGAGCAGAAGCACAGATACGCAGTATTTT
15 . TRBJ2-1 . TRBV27 CASSPRGGRGNEQFF TGTGCCAGCAGCCCCCGAGGGGGTCGAGGCAATGAGCAGTTCTTC
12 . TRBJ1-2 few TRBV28 CASSRGGYGYTF TGTGCCAGCAGTCGAGGGGGGTATGGCTACACCTTC
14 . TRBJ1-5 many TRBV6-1 CASSDTGESQPQHF TGTGCCAGCAGTGATACCGGGGAGAGTCAGCCCCAGCATTTT
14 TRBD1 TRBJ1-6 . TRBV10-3 CAIRGTDPNSPLHF TGTGCCATCAGGGGGACAGACCCTAATTCACCCCTCCACTTT
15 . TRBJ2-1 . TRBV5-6 CASSAWTGRYNEQFF TGTGCCAGCAGCGCCTGGACGGGCCGGTACAATGAGCAGTTCTTC
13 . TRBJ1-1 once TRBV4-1 CASSVGPNTEAFF TGCGCCAGCAGCGTGGGACCGAACACTGAAGCTTTCTTT
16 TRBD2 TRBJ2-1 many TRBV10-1 CASSEFAAGGLSEQFF TGCGCCAGCAGTGAGTTCGCGGCGGGGGGGCTTAGTGAGCAGTTCTTC
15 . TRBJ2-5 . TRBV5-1 CASSLNGGNQETQYF TGCGCCAGCAGCCTCAACGGAGGTAACCAAGAGACCCAGTACTTC
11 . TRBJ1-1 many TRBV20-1 CSATRATEAFF TGCAGTGCTACGAGGGCCACTGAAGCTTTCTTT
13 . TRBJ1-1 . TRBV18 CASSPPMDTEAFF TGTGCCAGCTCACCTCCCATGGACACTGAAGCTTTCTTT
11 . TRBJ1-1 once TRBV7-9 CASRRVSEAFF TGTGCCAGCAGGAGGGTGTCTGAAGCTTTCTTT
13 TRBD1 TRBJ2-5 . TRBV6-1 CASKGQGQETQYF TGTGCCAGCAAAGGACAGGGCCAAGAGACCCAGTACTTC
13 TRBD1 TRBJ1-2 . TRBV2 CASRGSRGNGYTF TGTGCCAGCAGGGGGAGCAGGGGGAATGGCTACACCTTC
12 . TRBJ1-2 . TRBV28 CASSFRENRRGF TGTGCCAGCAGTTTTCGCGAGAACCGGAGAGGCTTC
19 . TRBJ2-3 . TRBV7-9 CASSGGVLVGGTSTDTQYF TGTGCCAGCAGCGGCGGGGTTCTAGTGGGAGGCACAAGCACAGATACGCAGTATTTT
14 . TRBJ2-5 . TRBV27 CASSLSRAQETQYF TGTGCCAGCAGTTTATCGCGGGCACAAGAGACCCAGTACTTC
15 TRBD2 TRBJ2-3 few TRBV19 CASTQGLAGSDTQYF TGTGCCAGTACCCAGGGACTAGCGGGATCAGATACGCAGTATTTT
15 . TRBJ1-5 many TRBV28 CASSLGQRGNQPQHF TGTGCCAGCAGTTTAGGCCAAAGGGGCAATCAGCCCCAGCATTTT
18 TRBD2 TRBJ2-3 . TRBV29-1 CSVDSTFGGFLGTDTQYF TGCAGCGTTGATTCTACATTCGGGGGGTTCCTTGGCACAGATACGCAGTATTTT
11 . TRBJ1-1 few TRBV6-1 CASSHRAEAFF TGTGCCAGCAGCCACCGCGCTGAAGCTTTCTTT
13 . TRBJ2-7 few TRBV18 CASSLNLSDEQYF TGTGCCAGCTCCCTTAACCTGTCCGACGAGCAGTACTTC
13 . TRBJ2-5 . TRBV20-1 CSARDRWVETQYF TGCAGTGCTAGAGACCGGTGGGTGGAGACCCAGTACTTC
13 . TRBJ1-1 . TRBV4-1 CASSQVSNTEAFF TGCGCCAGCAGCCAAGTCAGCAACACTGAAGCTTTCTTT
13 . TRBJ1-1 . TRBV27 CASSLTKNTEAFF TGTGCCAGCAGTTTAACCAAAAACACTGAAGCTTTCTTT
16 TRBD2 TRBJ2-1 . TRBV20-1 CSASRLGLAEDNEQFF TGCAGTGCTAGCCGCTTGGGGCTAGCGGAGGACAATGAGCAGTTCTTC
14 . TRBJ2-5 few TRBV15 CATSRGGGLETQYF TGTGCCACCAGTCGAGGGGGGGGGCTTGAGACCCAGTACTTC
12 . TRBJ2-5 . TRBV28 CASSPVQETQYF TGTGCCAGCAGTCCAGTACAAGAGACCCAGTACTTC
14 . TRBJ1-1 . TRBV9 CASSELDGYTEAFF TGTGCCAGCAGCGAGCTGGACGGATACACTGAAGCTTTCTTT
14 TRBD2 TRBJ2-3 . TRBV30 CAWSGEGTSVAQYF TGTGCCTGGAGTGGGGAGGGGACTAGCGTTGCGCAGTATTTT
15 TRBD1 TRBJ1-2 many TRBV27 CASSLEGTGAFGYTF TGTGCCAGCAGTTTAGAGGGAACAGGGGCTTTTGGCTACACCTTC